A selection of T cell receptor beta chains follows, all from one sample in a study of blood T cells in healthy people across ages. TCRdb re-called the 5' RACE reads with MiXCR, one entry per CDR3 protein. Here the sample spans approximately 810,000 distinct CDR3 sequences, more than 25% being singletons. Specimen: blood. The origin of the receptors is a woman older than 75 in good health. Each CDR3 is given with its conserved first and last residue. Fields, in order: V gene, J gene, CDR3 protein.

TRBV20-1	TRBJ2-3	CSARVAGGRADTQYF
TRBV10-3	TRBJ2-4	CAISESSFGTARNIQYF
TRBV11-2	TRBJ2-4	CASSLTEAKNIQYF
TRBV12-3/TRBV12-4	TRBJ1-1	CASSLRSTEAFF
TRBV6-5	TRBJ2-3	CASIRRDPRTDTQYF
TRBV12-3/TRBV12-4	TRBJ2-7	CASSFRTAVSSYEQYF
TRBV25-1	TRBJ1-1	CASRPLGGTEAFF
TRBV11-2	TRBJ1-6	CASSLSGNSDSPLHF
TRBV7-2	TRBJ1-1	CASSYGAGNTEAFF
TRBV9	TRBJ2-6	CASSVGQTQSSGANVLTF
TRBV2	TRBJ1-1	CASSEERGGIGTEAFF
TRBV20-1	TRBJ2-2	CSKLAGVTGELFF
TRBV6-1	TRBJ2-2	CASIRTGWDTGELFF
TRBV7-9	TRBJ2-7	CTSSLGRDYEQYF
TRBV29-1	TRBJ2-1	CSVGDNEQFF
TRBV6-5	TRBJ2-7	CASSSPREGYEQYF
TRBV12-3/TRBV12-4	TRBJ2-3	CASSWEVSADTQYF
TRBV12-3/TRBV12-4	TRBJ1-2	CASSQLLTKDRGYEGYTF
TRBV5-1	TRBJ1-1	CASSLGHDTEAFF
TRBV11-2	TRBJ2-5	CASTRLAGRAETQYF
TRBV5-6	TRBJ2-1	CASSWGLAGGREQFF
TRBV5-1	TRBJ2-7	CASSWTGAAYEQYF
TRBV6-1	TRBJ2-5	CASSEGRAETQYF
TRBV5-1	TRBJ2-5	CASSTSPTGSTETQYF
TRBV6-6	TRBJ2-3	CASRPGTAASTDTQYF
TRBV5-6	TRBJ2-1	CASSLALREQFF
TRBV20-1	.	CSARSGFEQYF
TRBV6-6	TRBJ1-4	CASSYAQANEKLFF
TRBV7-2	TRBJ2-1	CASSSGGFYNEQFF
TRBV10-3	TRBJ2-3	CAISYDRGSTDTQYF
TRBV5-1	TRBJ2-1	CASSLVLSGSYNEQFF
TRBV7-2	TRBJ2-2	CASSLQGAVGELFF
TRBV20-1	TRBJ1-2	CSAREGFWIGYTF
TRBV12-3/TRBV12-4	TRBJ1-3	CASSFPTGALSGNTIYF
TRBV15	TRBJ2-7	CATSRDGLAVLEQYF
TRBV29-1	TRBJ1-1	CSVVTFNSGAFF
TRBV12-3/TRBV12-4	TRBJ1-3	CASSIRGGLSGNTIYF
TRBV5-4	TRBJ2-3	CASSLSIADTDTQYF
TRBV20-1	TRBJ2-1	CSARDSVSYNEQFF
TRBV28	TRBJ2-5	CTSSFASGGQETQYF
TRBV13	TRBJ2-1	CASSLYTSGSNEQFF
TRBV5-5	TRBJ1-2	CASSKGQAHYGYTF
TRBV6-1	TRBJ2-4	CASRSNGQPKALNIQYF
TRBV7-2	TRBJ1-5	CASSRGGREPQHF
TRBV7-9	TRBJ1-1	CASSSTGEGTEAFF
TRBV20-1	TRBJ2-1	CSARLLAGGPYNEQFF
TRBV5-1	TRBJ1-2	CASSFSGDYGYTF
TRBV6-2/TRBV6-3	TRBJ1-1	CASNSLAVNTEAFF
TRBV20-1	TRBJ2-3	CSVRRGARTDTQYF
TRBV10-3	TRBJ2-7	CAISVAESEQYF
TRBV29-1	TRBJ2-7	CSVVSGAYEQYF
TRBV7-9	TRBJ2-7	CASRAGAAETGQYF
TRBV21-1	TRBJ2-1	CASSKESNEQFF
TRBV14	TRBJ2-7	CVSSQSYEQYF